This entry concerns a single TCR beta chain. Its antigen remains unknown. This entry belongs to a study of T cell responses to AZD1222 COVID-19 vaccine. Study-level points and caveats: The study reported that nearly half of spike-specific TCRs target unmutated variant regions. Vaccine-related CD4 TCRs covered spike, predominating at 160-218 and 743-854. Seropositive status at baseline applied to only 6 or 7 AZD1222 recipients. Females made up more of the donors, who were largely white British, and clonal diversity may have come out too low.

Sequenced by immunoSEQ multiplex PCR; TCRdb stores in-frame clones only, minus some. The table has about 140,000 clones, more than 80% seen once. With 4 bases removed from V and 3 bases from J, the gap between germline ends came to 11 bases. CDR1 SGDLS and CDR2 YYNGEE come from the germline V gene. This CDR3 is 14 amino acids long. The sequencing here drew on peripheral blood, taken on day 0 of AZD1222 vaccination. The clonotype comes from an adult in good health. This chain links TRBV9 with TRBJ2-1, with TRBD2 as a possible D gene (5 bases). CDR3 region: CASSPWRFYNEQFF. The CDR3 nucleotides read TGTGCCAGCAGCCCCTGGAGGTTCTACAATGAGCAGTTCTTC.